A selection of T cell receptor beta chains follows, all from one sample in a study of vaccination and CD4 T cells after COVID-19. A single record per CDR3 protein comes from TCRdb applying MiXCR to the PCR reads. The top ten clones hold around 12% of a sample with under 15,000 distinct CDR3 sequences, 45% to 65% of them seen once. The antigens of these receptors remain unknown. Sequenced input: CD4+ T cells from blood, cultured in vitro. The receptors here all came from a human donor who had recovered from COVID-19. CDR3s include the opening cysteine and the closing phenylalanine or tryptophan. A D gene is named only where the DNA matches it firmly. Expanded clones are given a class, and other clones once, few, many or no size at all.

d_gene	v_gene	abundance	j_gene	CDR3nt	CDR3aa
.	TRBV20-1	.	TRBJ2-1	TGCAGTGCTAGAGACTCACAGAATCATGAGCAGTTCTTC	CSARDSQNHEQFF
.	TRBV20-1	once	TRBJ1-2	TGCAGTGCTAGAACCATATATGGCTACACCTTC	CSARTIYGYTF
.	TRBV29-1	few	TRBJ2-2	TGCAGCGTTGGGGGGGATTCCAGAAACACCGGGGAGCTGTTTTTT	CSVGGDSRNTGELFF
TRBD2	TRBV20-1	.	TRBJ2-7	TGCAGTGCTGGACTAGCGGGAGGGGACGAGCAGTACTTC	CSAGLAGGDEQYF
.	TRBV6-1	.	TRBJ2-2	TGTGCCTCACATCGCTGGCAGGGGGGTACCGGGGAGCTGTTTTTT	CASHRWQGGTGELFF
.	TRBV27	once	TRBJ1-2	TGTGCCAGCAGTTTTAGGCTGGGCTATGGCTACACCTTC	CASSFRLGYGYTF
.	TRBV7-9	.	TRBJ1-2	TGTGCCAGCAGCTTAGGGGGCAGTAACTATGGCTACACCTTC	CASSLGGSNYGYTF
.	TRBV7-9	once	TRBJ1-5	TGTGCCAGCAGCTTGGGGGCCTCAAATCAGCCCCAGCATTTT	CASSLGASNQPQHF
TRBD1	TRBV3-1	.	TRBJ2-5	TGTGCCAGCAGCCAAAACCCCTGGGACAGAGAGACCCAGTACTTC	CASSQNPWDRETQYF
TRBD1	TRBV20-1	.	TRBJ1-3	TGCAGTGTACCGACAGGGTCTGGAAACACCATATATTTT	CSVPTGSGNTIYF
.	TRBV7-2	.	TRBJ2-7	TGTGCCAGCAGCTCCGGAGGGGGCTCCTACGAGCAGTACTTC	CASSSGGGSYEQYF
.	TRBV10-3	.	TRBJ2-7	TGTGCCATCAGTGACTCTGTAATCCTATCCTCCTACGAGCAGTACTTC	CAISDSVILSSYEQYF